These 17 T cell receptor beta chains were all obtained from the same sample, sequenced in a study of blood T cells in healthy people across ages. With a J-beta primer mix and a sample-barcoded 5' primer, a second PCR ran roughly 7 to 11 cycles. MiXCR was run by TCRdb on the 5' RACE reads, yielding one entry per CDR3 protein. The table lists roughly 900,000 distinct CDR3 sequences, about 44% of them singletons, with under 15% in the top ten. The sample consisted of blood. These receptors all stem from a man aged 30 to 39 in good health.

CDR3 coding DNA: TGTGCCAGCAGTTACAGCCCCCAGGGTCGGTCTCGGCAGCCCCAGCATTTT. Translated: CASSYSPQGRSRQPQHF. This chain joins TRBV6-2 or TRBV6-3 and TRBJ1-5; weak D call: TRBD1 (5 bases). The CDR3 runs 17 residues. Germline lookup yields CDR1 MNHEY and CDR2 SVGEGT. The V and J ends lost 2 bases and 7 bases respectively, with 21 bases between them.

This clonotype showed up just a few times. The CDR3 sequence: CASSVEARDTEAFF. The CDR3 DNA sequence: TGTGCCAGCAGCGTAGAGGCCCGGGACACTGAAGCTTTCTTT. The chain couples TRBV9 to TRBJ1-1, with D uncertain. Trimming left V 0 bases short and J 3 bases short, with 9 bases between. The CDR3 sequence is 14 residues long. Germline CDR1 is SGDLS and CDR2 is YYNGEE.

This CDR3 reads CASSATSGANEQFF. For the CDR3, the DNA is TGTGCCAGCAGCGCGACTAGCGGGGCTAATGAGCAGTTCTTC. The genes are TRBV7-8 and TRBJ2-1; 11 bases line up with TRBD2. The V gene end was trimmed by 5 bases and the J gene end by 7 bases; junction bases not matched to a gene: 4. This CDR3 region has 14 residues. Germline V CDR1 and CDR2: SGHVS, FQNEAQ.

The J gene is TRBJ1-1, the V gene TRBV20-1; tentative D call: TRBD1 (5 bases). Per germline, CDR1 DFQATT and CDR2 SNEGSKA (reference sequence). This CDR3 is built from 13 residues. Trimming cost V 1 base and J 0 bases, with 6 bases left between them. The DNA for the CDR3 is TGCAGTGCTAGAGGACAGATGAACACTGAAGCTTTCTTT. This translates into CSARGQMNTEAFF.

The V gene is TRBV2, the J gene TRBJ2-4; TRBD1 matches 9 bases. The germline V gene has CDR1 SNHLY and CDR2 FYNNEI. The CDR3 runs to 16 residues. Germline trimming cut 6 bases from V and 3 bases from J; bases unmatched to any gene: 9. The CDR3 is CASSRQGGSDKNIQYF. CDR3 bases: TGTGCCAGCAGCAGACAGGGGGGGTCCGACAAAAACATTCAGTACTTC.

This clonotype was recorded once. This chain uses TRBV28 with TRBJ1-1; D is ambiguous. The CDR3 has 13 amino acids. V gave up 7 bases and J gave up 2 bases, with 11 bases separating them. CDR1 is MDHEN, CDR2 SYDVKM, per germline. The CDR3 reads CASIDHLNTEAFF. In nucleotides, the CDR3 is TGTGCCAGCATCGACCATTTAAACACTGAAGCTTTCTTT.

This clonotype was detected once. This chain connects TRBV27 to TRBJ2-3; no clear D. The V gene's germline CDR1 is MNHEY and CDR2 SMNVEV (reference sequence). Deletions cut 4 bases from V and 4 bases from J, with 6 bases between. The CDR3 runs to 12 residues. As DNA, the CDR3 is TGTGCCAGCAGTTCCGTCTCAGATACGCAGTATTTT. Encoded protein: CASSSVSDTQYF.

This rearrangement joins TRBV7-9 to TRBJ1-6, with a weak D call TRBD1 (5 bases). Trimming stripped 5 bases from V and 6 bases from J, with 11 bases between. The CDR3 has 14 residues. Germline V gene data show CDR1 as SEHNR and CDR2 as FQNEAQ (reference sequence). The CDR3 nucleotides are TGTGCCAGCAGCCTTTCGACAGTTAATTCACCCCTCCACTTT. This codes for CASSLSTVNSPLHF.

The chain recombines TRBV7-2 with TRBJ2-1; D ambiguous. Germline values: CDR1 SGHTA, CDR2 FQGNSA. The CDR3 length is 13 residues. With 10 bases removed from V and 2 bases from J, the gap between germline ends came to 12 bases. CDR3 coding DNA: TGTGCCACCCGACTGCCCCCCTACAATGAGCAGTTCTTC. Its protein is CATRLPPYNEQFF.

This clonotype occurred a few times. This sequence joins TRBV2 and TRBJ1-2; TRBD1 might be the D (5 bases). The V end was cut by 6 bases, the J end by 7 bases, with 15 bases between. CDR1 is SNHLY and CDR2 is FYNNEI in the germline V gene. The length of the CDR3 is 13 residues. The CDR3 region has the DNA TGTGCCAGCAGATACACAGGCCCGCCTGGCTACACCTTC. Its translation is CASRYTGPPGYTF.

This clonotype was picked up a small number of times. The genes are TRBV29-1 and TRBJ2-3; a possible D gene is TRBD1 (6 bases). This CDR3 region has 12 residues. Looked up from germline, CDR1 is SQVTM and CDR2 is ANQGSEA. V was cut by 4 bases and J by 6 bases, with 11 bases left in between. CDR3: CSVARGIDTQYF. DNA for the CDR3: TGCAGCGTTGCCAGGGGTATCGATACGCAGTATTTT.

This clonotype has more than one count but fewer than ten. This CDR3 reads CASSEDRGVLFF. The CDR3 nucleotides are TGTGCCAGCAGCGAAGACAGGGGAGTCCTGTTCTTC. The J gene is TRBJ2-1, the V gene TRBV9; 8 bases match TRBD1. Losses at the gene ends were 3 bases for V and 15 bases for J; bases not matched to a gene: 8. CDR1 is SGDLS, CDR2 YYNGEE, per germline. The CDR3 extends over 12 amino acids.

CDR3 nucleotide sequence: TGTGCCAGCAGTTTAAGGACAGGGAATAATGAAAAACTGTTTTTT. Amino acid sequence: CASSLRTGNNEKLFF. The rearrangement uses TRBV12-3 or TRBV12-4 and TRBJ1-4, with TRBD1 matching 8 bases. The CDR3 runs 15 residues. Trimming cost V 2 bases and J 4 bases; bases outside gene matches: 3.

The chain recombines TRBV6-5 with TRBJ2-1; 11 positions agree with TRBD2. V gave up 7 bases and J gave up 5 bases; unmatched junction bases: 10. The CDR3 loop spans 16 amino acids. CDR1 is MNHEY, CDR2 SVGAGI, per germline. The CDR3 loop is CASTSLAGGIDNEQFF. The CDR3, as DNA: TGTGCCAGCACTTCCCTAGCGGGGGGTATTGACAATGAGCAGTTCTTC.

The chain recombines TRBV2 with TRBJ2-1; D uncertain. V was trimmed by 6 bases and J by 0 bases, leaving 9 bases between them. Germline V gene lookup returns CDR1 SNHLY and CDR2 FYNNEI. This CDR3 comprises 14 residues. CDR3 region: CASSEEASYNEQFF. Here the CDR3 DNA reads TGTGCCAGCAGCGAGGAAGCCTCCTACAATGAGCAGTTCTTC.

V and J are TRBV28 and TRBJ2-5, with D unresolved. The better agreement between TRBJ2-7 and the DNA end casts doubt on the J call. CDR1 is MDHEN, CDR2 SYDVKM, per germline. The CDR3 extends over 15 amino acids. CDR3 region: CASSPYYSDGSEQYF. The CDR3, as DNA: TGTGCCAGCAGTCCCTATTACTCCGACGGGTCCGAGCAGTACTTC.

In the case of this clonotype: Just one base apart from a much larger clone, this may be a read error. The genes are TRBV7-2 and TRBJ2-7; TRBD1 matches 7 bases. V lost 5 bases, J lost 7 bases, and 11 bases stayed unmatched. This CDR3 has 14 amino acids. Germline V gene sequence: CDR1 SGHTA, CDR2 FQGNSA. As DNA, the CDR3 is TGTGCCAGCAGCCCCGGGACAGCCTACAATGAGCAGTACTTC. Its protein is CASSPGTAYNEQYF.